The T cell receptor (beta chain) under discussion was sequenced for a study of cytomegalovirus exposure and HLA in healthy donors. The ends lost 0 bases at V and 4 bases at J; junction bases unmatched: 9. There are 17 residues in the CDR3. Germline V lookup: CDR1 SGHRS, CDR2 YFSETQ. PCR involved 60 Vbeta and 13 Jbeta primers. Libraries were prepared by immunoSEQ multiplex PCR; TCRdb keeps only in-frame clonotypes and omits some of them. Seen here are approximately 170,000 clones, roughly three quarters observed once, and the top ten hold approximately 2.4%. Donors sampled were nominally healthy, though unrecorded immune exposures were likely. General observations from the study: The study carried out a later analysis of TCR beta sequences. It associated 15,000 to 20,000 of them with specific HLA alleles at a false discovery rate of 0.05.

This clone was recorded once. Its antigen remains unidentified. Sequenced: PBMCs. The receptor was derived from a woman aged 45-60 years in good health and CMV-seronegative. V is TRBV5-1 and J is TRBJ1-1; 10 bases align to TRBD1. DNA of the CDR3: TGCGCCAGCAGCTTGGACGGGACAGGGGTTTTGGGCACTGAAGCTTTCTTT. This sequence encodes CASSLDGTGVLGTEAFF.